This TCR beta chain was obtained from a study of shared clonotypes between healthy human individuals. Study in general: Those who served as donors were two women and a few men between the ages of 18 and 49. Used for every donor were three CD4 naive, three CD4 memory, two CD8 naive and one CD8 memory plate. Findings and caveats of the study: Only blood was sampled, and tissue TCR repertoires likely differ from blood ones.

A remark on this clone: As yet, its antigen is unknown. Within the sample, other DNA sequences also encode this same CDR3.

CD45RO-negative, CCR7-selected cells formed the naive CD8 fraction, which excluded terminally differentiated effector memory CD45RA+ cells. CDR3 length: 18 residues. The germline CDR1 and CDR2 sequences are MGHRA and YSYEKL. V shed 2 bases and J 4 bases; nucleotides not matched to a gene: 10. TCRdb's copy holds only in-frame clones and misses some; the assay was immunoSEQ multiplex PCR. Of about 2,100,000 clones listed, under 95% are singletons. The chain links TRBV4-1 to TRBJ2-7, with 14 bases matching TRBD2. Sequenced input: naive CD8+ T cells from PBMCs. The receptor comes from a man between 18 and 29 years old in good health. Some clones in this sample may be carry-over from other donors' samples. The CDR3 sequence is CASSQLGTSGSRGYEQYF. The CDR3 DNA is TGCGCCAGCAGCCAATTGGGGACTAGCGGGAGCAGGGGGTACGAGCAGTACTTC.